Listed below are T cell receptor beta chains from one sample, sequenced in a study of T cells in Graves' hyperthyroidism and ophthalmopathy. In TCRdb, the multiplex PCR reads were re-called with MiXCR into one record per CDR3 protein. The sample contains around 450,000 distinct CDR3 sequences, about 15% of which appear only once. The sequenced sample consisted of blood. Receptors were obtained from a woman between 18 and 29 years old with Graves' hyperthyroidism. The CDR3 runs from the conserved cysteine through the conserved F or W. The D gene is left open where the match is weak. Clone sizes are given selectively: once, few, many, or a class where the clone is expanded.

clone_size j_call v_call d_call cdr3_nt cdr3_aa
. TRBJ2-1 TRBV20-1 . TGCAGTCTCCTACCGCCGGGTGGGGGCAATGAGCAGTTCTTC CSLLPPGGGNEQFF
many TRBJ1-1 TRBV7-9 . TGTGCCAGCAGCTTAGATGGGACACGATTGAACACTGAAGCTTTCTTT CASSLDGTRLNTEAFF
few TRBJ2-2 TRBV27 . TGTGCCAGCAGTTTTAGCTCTTCCCAGGGGAGGTTCGGGGAGCTGTTTTTT CASSFSSSQGRFGELFF
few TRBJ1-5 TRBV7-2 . TGTGCCAGCAGCTCAACCCCCCGGCAGCCCCAGCATTTT CASSSTPRQPQHF
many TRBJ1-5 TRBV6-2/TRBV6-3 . TGTGCCAGCAGTTTTAGGACCGGGTCTCAGCCCCAGCATTTT CASSFRTGSQPQHF
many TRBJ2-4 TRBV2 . TGTGCCAGCAGAAACAGGGACCTAGCCAAAAACATTCAGTACTTC CASRNRDLAKNIQYF
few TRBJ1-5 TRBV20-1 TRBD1 TGCAGTGCTAGAGCCGGGACAGGGCCAGGAGAGCCCCAGCATTTT CSARAGTGPGEPQHF
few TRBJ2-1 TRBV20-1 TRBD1 TGCAGTGCTAGAGATGTACAGGGGGCAATCAATGAGCAGTTCTTC CSARDVQGAINEQFF
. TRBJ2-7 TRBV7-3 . TGTGCCAGCAGCTTAACCCGAGTGGGGGAGCAGTACTTC CASSLTRVGEQYF
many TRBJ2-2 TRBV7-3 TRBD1 TGTGCCAGCAGCTTAACCGGGACAGGGGCCGGGGAGCTGTTTTTT CASSLTGTGAGELFF
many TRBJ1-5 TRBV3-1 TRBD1 TGTGCCAGCAGCCAGTCGGACAGGGGGCACCTTCAGCCCCAGCATTTT CASSQSDRGHLQPQHF
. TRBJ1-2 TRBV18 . TGTGCCAGCTCACCACCCTCCGGGGATGGCTACACCTTC CASSPPSGDGYTF
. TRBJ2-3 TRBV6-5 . TGTGCCAGCAGTTACGATGGGCCAGATACGCAGTATTTT CASSYDGPDTQYF
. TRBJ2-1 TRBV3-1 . TGTGCCAGCAGCAAACTCAATGTGGGCCAGTTCTTC CASSKLNVGQFF
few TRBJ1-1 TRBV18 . TGTGCCAGCTCACGTACAGAGAAAGTGATGAACACTGAAGCTTTCTTT CASSRTEKVMNTEAFF
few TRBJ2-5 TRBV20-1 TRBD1 TGCAGTGCAGCAAACAGGGGGCGCCTGCAAGAGACCCAGTACTTC CSAANRGRLQETQYF
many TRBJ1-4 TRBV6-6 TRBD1 TGTGCCAGCAGTTACGGAGGGGGCAGAGGAGAAGAAAAACTGTTTTTT CASSYGGGRGEEKLFF
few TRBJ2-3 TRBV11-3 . TGTGCCAGCAGCTCCAGCGGGTTCAACACAGATACGCAGTATTTT CASSSSGFNTDTQYF
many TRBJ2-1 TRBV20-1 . TGCAGTGCTAGAGATCTCTTTAGCGGGACAGACTATTACAATGAGCAGTTCTTC CSARDLFSGTDYYNEQFF
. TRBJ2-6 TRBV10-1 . TGCGCCAGCAGCACAATAGGGGCTGTGGGGGCCAACGTCCTGACTTTC CASSTIGAVGANVLTF
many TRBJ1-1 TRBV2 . TGTGCCAGCAGTGAAAACCGACCGCCGAACACTGAAGCTTTCTTT CASSENRPPNTEAFF
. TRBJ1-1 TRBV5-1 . TGCGCCAGCAGTTGGGGGTTGAGCACTGAAGCTTTCTTT CASSWGLSTEAFF
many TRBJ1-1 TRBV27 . TGTGCCAGCAGAGTCTCCATGAACACTGAAGCTTTCTTT CASRVSMNTEAFF
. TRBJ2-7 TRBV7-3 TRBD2 TGTGCCAGCAGCTTACTAGCGGGAGCCGAGCAGTACTTC CASSLLAGAEQYF
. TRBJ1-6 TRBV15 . TGTGCCACCAGCAGAGATCGGGGCAGAAACTCCTATAATTCACCCCTCCACTTT CATSRDRGRNSYNSPLHF
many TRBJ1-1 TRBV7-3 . TGTGCCAGCAGCTCCCCGACCCCACTTGAGGACACTGAAGCTTTCTTT CASSSPTPLEDTEAFF
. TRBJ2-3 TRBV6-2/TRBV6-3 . TGTGCCAGCAGTTACTCGTTGCGAGATACGCAGTATTTT CASSYSLRDTQYF